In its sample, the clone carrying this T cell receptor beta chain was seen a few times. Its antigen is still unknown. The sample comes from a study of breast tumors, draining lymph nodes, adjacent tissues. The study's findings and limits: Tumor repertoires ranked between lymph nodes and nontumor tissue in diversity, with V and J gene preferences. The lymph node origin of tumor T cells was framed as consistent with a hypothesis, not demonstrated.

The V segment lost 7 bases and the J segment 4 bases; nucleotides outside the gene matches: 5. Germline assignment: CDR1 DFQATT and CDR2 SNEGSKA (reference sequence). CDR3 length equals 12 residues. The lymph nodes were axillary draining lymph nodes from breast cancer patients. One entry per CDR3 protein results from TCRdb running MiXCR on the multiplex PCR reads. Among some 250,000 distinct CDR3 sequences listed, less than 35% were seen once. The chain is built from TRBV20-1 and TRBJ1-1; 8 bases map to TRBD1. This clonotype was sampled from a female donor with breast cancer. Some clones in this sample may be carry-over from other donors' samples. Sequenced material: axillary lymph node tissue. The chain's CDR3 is CSGRGRVTEAFF. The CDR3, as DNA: TGCAGTGGCAGGGGGCGGGTCACTGAAGCTTTCTTT.